This T cell receptor beta chain was identified in a study of T-cell memory formation after mild COVID-19. Study at large: Most TCR clusters belonged to a single donor.

5'RACE primed at constant segments yielded TCR alpha and TCR beta cDNA libraries bearing sample barcodes and UMIs. From the 5' RACE reads, TCRdb called clonotypes with MiXCR, one entry per CDR3 protein. The repertoire has a few hundred thousand distinct CDR3 sequences, roughly a fifth of them found once; the top ten carry under 8.5%. The CDR3 length is 12 residues. Germline loops: CDR1 DFQATT, CDR2 SNEGSKA (reference sequence). Between the trimmed V and J ends, which lost 0 bases and 6 bases, there was a span of 6 bases. Study-wide results and caveats: Clones shrinking from day 15 to 85 showed even CD4/CD8 mixes; later expanders tilted CD4+.

This clonotype was counted between two and nine times. The antigen remains undetermined. Sequenced sample: PBMCs or a T cell subset sorted from them (not recorded which). This rearrangement joins TRBV20-1 to TRBJ1-5; unclear D gene. This receptor was identified in an adult woman who had mild COVID-19 (a few samples of this study predate the infection). Cell type and time point are not known. CDR3 in amino acids: CSAREEGQPQHF. CDR3 sequence (DNA): TGCAGTGCTAGAGAGGAGGGTCAGCCCCAGCATTTT.